The source of this TCR beta chain is a study of T cell responses to AZD1222 COVID-19 vaccine. The V end was cut by 5 bases, the J end by 4 bases, with 7 bases between. Germline-derived CDR1 and CDR2 are KGHDR and SFDVKD. The CDR3 covers 12 residues. Overall study results and limits: Baseline antibody screening turned up just five to seven seropositive AZD1222 recipients. Repertoires were collected only later (after the peak T cell response had occurred). The sample set comprised mostly white British donors with more females, and clonal diversity was possibly underestimated.

The method was immunoSEQ multiplex PCR; TCRdb's version includes in-frame clones alone and lacks a portion of them. This table holds some 170,000 clones, roughly nine tenths found once. Comment on this clone: Its target is not known.

Sequenced here: peripheral blood, sampled on day 0 of AZD1222 vaccination. The source of this sequence is an adult in good health. The genes are TRBV24-1 and TRBJ1-2, with D uncertain. Written as DNA, the CDR3 is TGTGCCACCAGTGCCCTTGGCTATGGCTACACCTTC. Translated: CATSALGYGYTF.